This is a list of T cell receptor beta chains from one sample in a study of blood T cell repertoires in COVID-19. TCRdb's copy holds only in-frame clones and misses some; the assay was immunoSEQ multiplex PCR. The sample contains about 55,000 clones, about nine tenths of which appear only once. Source material: peripheral blood. These TCRs come from a man between 60 and 75 years old with acute or convalescent COVID-19. CDR3s include the opening cysteine and the closing phenylalanine or tryptophan. D genes are given only for firm matches. Only part of the rows carry a size: once, few, many, or a class if the clone is expanded.

v_gene: TRBV6-5
abundance: -
d_gene: TRBD1
j_gene: TRBJ1-1
CDR3aa: CASSHTDRGTEAFF
CDR3nt: TGTGCCAGCAGCCACACCGACAGGGGGACTGAAGCTTTCTTT

v_gene: TRBV27
abundance: -
d_gene: -
j_gene: TRBJ1-2
CDR3aa: CAIRGGYGYTF
CDR3nt: TGTGCCATTCGAGGGGGCTATGGCTACACCTTC

v_gene: TRBV7-3
abundance: -
d_gene: -
j_gene: TRBJ2-3
CDR3aa: CASSLNRADTQYF
CDR3nt: TGTGCCAGCAGCTTAAACAGAGCCGATACGCAGTATTTT

v_gene: TRBV28
abundance: -
d_gene: -
j_gene: TRBJ1-4
CDR3aa: CASRRSGVDEKLFF
CDR3nt: TGTGCCAGCAGACGGTCAGGGGTAGACGAAAAACTGTTTTTT

v_gene: TRBV5-1
abundance: -
d_gene: -
j_gene: TRBJ1-1
CDR3aa: CASSSGQGMNTEAFF
CDR3nt: TGCGCCAGCAGCTCCGGTCAGGGGATGAACACTGAAGCTTTCTTT

v_gene: TRBV24-1
abundance: -
d_gene: -
j_gene: TRBJ2-7
CDR3aa: CATSDDSSEQYF
CDR3nt: TGTGCCACCAGTGATGATAGTAGCGAGCAGTACTTC

v_gene: TRBV5-1
abundance: -
d_gene: TRBD2
j_gene: TRBJ2-1
CDR3aa: CASSFPTSGRANNEQFF
CDR3nt: TGCGCCAGCAGCTTCCCAACTAGCGGGAGGGCCAACAATGAGCAGTTCTTC

v_gene: TRBV7-2
abundance: -
d_gene: TRBD2
j_gene: TRBJ2-2
CDR3aa: CASSSRTSGSSTGELFF
CDR3nt: TGTGCCAGCAGCTCGCGGACTAGCGGGAGTAGCACCGGGGAGCTGTTTTTT

v_gene: TRBV27
abundance: -
d_gene: TRBD2
j_gene: TRBJ2-5
CDR3aa: CASSPFIMREGRETQYF
CDR3nt: TGTGCCAGCAGCCCTTTTATTATGCGGGAGGGCCGGGAGACCCAGTACTTC

v_gene: TRBV6-1
abundance: -
d_gene: TRBD1
j_gene: TRBJ1-1
CDR3aa: CASSEPGQGLLGTEAFF
CDR3nt: TGTGCCAGCAGTGAACCGGGACAGGGGTTACTGGGCACTGAAGCTTTCTTT

v_gene: TRBV6-5
abundance: -
d_gene: -
j_gene: TRBJ2-7
CDR3aa: CASSYDRNSYEQYF
CDR3nt: TGTGCCAGCAGTTACGACAGGAACTCCTACGAGCAGTACTTC

v_gene: TRBV28
abundance: -
d_gene: -
j_gene: TRBJ1-5
CDR3aa: CASSFSGQSYPNQPQHF
CDR3nt: TGTGCCAGCAGTTTTTCAGGACAGAGCTATCCGAATCAGCCCCAGCATTTT

v_gene: TRBV24-1
abundance: -
d_gene: TRBD1
j_gene: TRBJ2-1
CDR3aa: CATSEADRYNEQFF
CDR3nt: TGTGCCACCAGTGAGGCGGACAGGTACAATGAGCAGTTCTTC

v_gene: TRBV9
abundance: -
d_gene: TRBD1
j_gene: TRBJ2-1
CDR3aa: CASSVDPDRGFEQFF
CDR3nt: TGTGCCAGCAGCGTAGACCCGGACAGGGGATTTGAGCAGTTCTTC

v_gene: TRBV7-3
abundance: -
d_gene: -
j_gene: TRBJ2-6
CDR3aa: CASSLQRGGANVLTF
CDR3nt: TGTGCCAGCAGCTTGCAGCGAGGGGGGGCCAACGTCCTGACTTTC

v_gene: TRBV4-3
abundance: -
d_gene: TRBD1
j_gene: TRBJ1-2
CDR3aa: CASSQERQGLYGYTF
CDR3nt: TGCGCCAGCAGCCAAGAAAGACAGGGGCTCTATGGCTACACCTTC

v_gene: TRBV24-1
abundance: -
d_gene: TRBD1
j_gene: TRBJ1-5
CDR3aa: CAASGTGGNQPQHF
CDR3nt: TGTGCCGCCTCCGGGACAGGGGGCAATCAGCCCCAGCATTTT

v_gene: TRBV4-3
abundance: -
d_gene: -
j_gene: TRBJ2-5
CDR3aa: CASSPTLTEETQYF
CDR3nt: TGCGCCAGCAGCCCTACATTGACTGAAGAGACCCAGTACTTC

v_gene: TRBV18
abundance: once
d_gene: TRBD1
j_gene: TRBJ1-6
CDR3aa: CASSLELGQYNSPLHF
CDR3nt: TGTGCCAGCTCACTGGAACTGGGACAGTATAATTCACCCCTCCACTTT

v_gene: TRBV9
abundance: -
d_gene: TRBD2
j_gene: TRBJ2-7
CDR3aa: CASSRGLAGPYEQYF
CDR3nt: TGTGCCAGCAGCCGGGGACTAGCGGGACCCTACGAGCAGTACTTC

v_gene: TRBV30
abundance: -
d_gene: -
j_gene: TRBJ2-2
CDR3aa: CAWSSSNTGELFF
CDR3nt: TGTGCCTGGAGTTCCTCGAACACCGGGGAGCTGTTTTTT

v_gene: TRBV19
abundance: few
d_gene: -
j_gene: TRBJ1-5
CDR3aa: CASSISPGRGSNQPQHF
CDR3nt: TGTGCCAGTAGTATATCCCCCGGGAGGGGGAGCAATCAGCCCCAGCATTTT

v_gene: TRBV19
abundance: -
d_gene: TRBD2
j_gene: TRBJ2-6
CDR3aa: CASSIDGLVGANVLTF
CDR3nt: TGTGCCAGTAGTATAGATGGACTAGTCGGGGCCAACGTCCTGACTTTC

v_gene: TRBV30
abundance: -
d_gene: TRBD2
j_gene: TRBJ2-7
CDR3aa: CAWQTSGSYEQYF
CDR3nt: TGTGCCTGGCAAACTAGCGGGAGCTACGAGCAGTACTTC

v_gene: TRBV10-3
abundance: -
d_gene: TRBD2
j_gene: TRBJ2-1
CDR3aa: CAISRTSGRGGYNEQFF
CDR3nt: TGTGCCATCAGTAGGACTAGCGGGAGAGGCGGGTACAATGAGCAGTTCTTC

v_gene: TRBV12-5
abundance: -
d_gene: TRBD2
j_gene: TRBJ2-3
CDR3aa: CASGSGLAGVQTDTQYF
CDR3nt: TGTGCTAGTGGTTCGGGACTAGCGGGAGTTCAGACAGATACGCAGTATTTT

v_gene: TRBV15
abundance: -
d_gene: TRBD2
j_gene: TRBJ2-1
CDR3aa: CATSRDRSGRADEQFF
CDR3nt: TGTGCCACCAGCAGAGATCGAAGCGGGAGGGCGGATGAGCAGTTCTTC

v_gene: TRBV19
abundance: -
d_gene: -
j_gene: TRBJ2-4
CDR3aa: CASSIVLGVAKNIQYF
CDR3nt: TGTGCCAGTAGTATAGTTTTAGGAGTAGCCAAAAACATTCAGTACTTC

v_gene: TRBV25-1
abundance: -
d_gene: TRBD2
j_gene: TRBJ2-5
CDR3aa: CATSDSGRVETQYF
CDR3nt: TGTGCCACCTCGGATAGCGGGAGGGTAGAGACCCAGTACTTC

v_gene: TRBV28
abundance: -
d_gene: -
j_gene: TRBJ1-2
CDR3aa: CASSSWQRGNYGYTF
CDR3nt: TGTGCCAGCAGCTCTTGGCAGCGAGGGAACTATGGCTACACCTTC

v_gene: TRBV19
abundance: -
d_gene: -
j_gene: TRBJ1-2
CDR3aa: CASSRFVGGTDYGYTF
CDR3nt: TGTGCCAGTAGTCGATTCGTGGGAGGGACGGACTATGGCTACACCTTC

v_gene: TRBV4-3
abundance: -
d_gene: TRBD1
j_gene: TRBJ1-5
CDR3aa: CASSQDQGQSNQPQHF
CDR3nt: TGCGCCAGCAGCCAAGATCAGGGACAGTCGAATCAGCCCCAGCATTTT

v_gene: TRBV7-6
abundance: once
d_gene: TRBD1
j_gene: TRBJ2-7
CDR3aa: CASSRDRGREQYF
CDR3nt: TGTGCCAGCAGCCGGGACAGGGGGCGAGAGCAGTACTTC

v_gene: TRBV18
abundance: -
d_gene: TRBD1
j_gene: TRBJ1-5
CDR3aa: CASSLGQHRTEPQHF
CDR3nt: TGTGCCAGCTCCCTGGGACAGCACAGGACGGAGCCCCAGCATTTT

v_gene: TRBV6-5
abundance: -
d_gene: -
j_gene: TRBJ2-5
CDR3aa: CASRGRSGEETQYF
CDR3nt: TGTGCCAGCAGGGGACGATCAGGGGAAGAGACCCAGTACTTC

v_gene: TRBV9
abundance: -
d_gene: TRBD2
j_gene: TRBJ2-1
CDR3aa: CASNRASGLGEQFF
CDR3nt: TGTGCCAGCAATAGGGCTAGCGGATTGGGTGAGCAGTTCTTC

v_gene: TRBV5-4
abundance: once
d_gene: -
j_gene: TRBJ1-4
CDR3aa: CASSMTGINEKLFF
CDR3nt: TGTGCCAGCAGTATGACGGGGATTAATGAAAAACTGTTTTTT

v_gene: TRBV5-4
abundance: -
d_gene: -
j_gene: TRBJ2-1
CDR3aa: CASSPEVLPREQFF
CDR3nt: TGTGCCAGCAGCCCCGAGGTCCTCCCTCGGGAGCAGTTCTTC

v_gene: TRBV29-1
abundance: -
d_gene: -
j_gene: TRBJ2-2
CDR3aa: CSVRGSGNTGELFF
CDR3nt: TGCAGCGTTAGGGGATCCGGGAACACCGGGGAGCTGTTTTTT

v_gene: TRBV11-3
abundance: -
d_gene: -
j_gene: TRBJ2-1
CDR3aa: CASSSQERLNEQFF
CDR3nt: TGTGCCAGCAGCTCTCAGGAACGGTTGAATGAGCAGTTCTTC

v_gene: TRBV4-3
abundance: -
d_gene: -
j_gene: TRBJ2-7
CDR3aa: CSQGGVSYEQYF
CDR3nt: TGCTCTCAGGGGGGCGTCTCCTACGAGCAGTACTTC

v_gene: TRBV18
abundance: -
d_gene: -
j_gene: TRBJ1-5
CDR3aa: CASSLGPNQPQHF
CDR3nt: TGTGCCAGCTCATTGGGGCCCAATCAGCCCCAGCATTTT

v_gene: TRBV9
abundance: -
d_gene: -
j_gene: TRBJ2-7
CDR3aa: CASSVGNRVYEQYF
CDR3nt: TGTGCCAGCAGCGTAGGAAACAGGGTCTACGAGCAGTACTTC

v_gene: TRBV29-1
abundance: -
d_gene: -
j_gene: TRBJ1-1
CDR3aa: CSVTTVVNTEAFF
CDR3nt: TGCAGCGTTACGACAGTAGTGAACACTGAAGCTTTCTTT

v_gene: TRBV28
abundance: -
d_gene: TRBD1
j_gene: TRBJ1-3
CDR3aa: CASGGQAPGNTIYF
CDR3nt: TGTGCCAGCGGAGGACAGGCCCCTGGAAACACCATATATTTT

v_gene: TRBV7-9
abundance: -
d_gene: -
j_gene: TRBJ1-5
CDR3aa: CASSNKGSGQPQHF
CDR3nt: TGTGCCAGCAGCAATAAGGGGTCCGGGCAGCCCCAGCATTTT

v_gene: TRBV6-5
abundance: -
d_gene: -
j_gene: TRBJ1-1
CDR3aa: CASRDLQLGRTEAFF
CDR3nt: TGTGCCAGCAGAGACCTCCAGTTGGGGAGGACTGAAGCTTTCTTT

v_gene: TRBV5-4
abundance: -
d_gene: TRBD1
j_gene: TRBJ2-4
CDR3aa: CASSLGQGTDKNIQYF
CDR3nt: TGTGCCAGCAGCTTGGGACAGGGTACGGACAAAAACATTCAGTACTTC

v_gene: TRBV9
abundance: -
d_gene: TRBD1
j_gene: TRBJ1-2
CDR3aa: CASSTLRQGPGYGYTF
CDR3nt: TGTGCCAGCAGCACACTCCGACAGGGGCCGGGCTATGGCTACACCTTC

v_gene: TRBV28
abundance: -
d_gene: TRBD1
j_gene: TRBJ1-2
CDR3aa: CASSLERYKGQGALFYGYTF
CDR3nt: TGTGCCAGCAGTTTAGAACGGTATAAGGGGCAGGGGGCGCTGTTCTATGGCTACACCTTC

v_gene: TRBV29-1
abundance: -
d_gene: TRBD2
j_gene: TRBJ2-5
CDR3aa: CSALSSTSGQETQYF
CDR3nt: TGCAGCGCCCTCTCGTCGACTAGCGGTCAAGAGACCCAGTACTTC

v_gene: TRBV7-8
abundance: once
d_gene: TRBD1
j_gene: TRBJ2-2
CDR3aa: CASSLGKPGQTNTGELFF
CDR3nt: TGTGCCAGCAGCTTAGGGAAACCGGGACAGACGAACACCGGGGAGCTGTTTTTT

v_gene: TRBV19
abundance: once
d_gene: -
j_gene: TRBJ1-1
CDR3aa: CASSRDTDTEAFF
CDR3nt: TGTGCCAGTAGTAGGGACACAGACACTGAAGCTTTCTTT

v_gene: TRBV6-2/TRBV6-3
abundance: -
d_gene: -
j_gene: TRBJ2-7
CDR3aa: CASSLTGNYEQYF
CDR3nt: TGTGCCAGCAGCCTCACAGGGAATTACGAGCAGTACTTC

v_gene: TRBV5-1
abundance: -
d_gene: TRBD1
j_gene: TRBJ2-5
CDR3aa: CASTDPGQQETQYF
CDR3nt: TGCGCCAGCACCGATCCGGGACAGCAAGAGACCCAGTACTTC

v_gene: TRBV2
abundance: -
d_gene: -
j_gene: TRBJ2-7
CDR3aa: CASSHDRSSYEQYF
CDR3nt: TGTGCCAGCAGCCACGACAGGAGCTCCTACGAGCAGTACTTC